The 13 T cell receptor beta chains reported below all come from one sample, sequenced in a study of CD8+ T cells in alopecia areata. cDNA reverse transcribed from extracted RNA served as the sequencing template. Measured with immunoSEQ multiplex PCR; TCRdb has only the in-frame clones, and not every one. The table lists about 150,000 clones, roughly 44% of them singletons. The sample comprised CD4+ T cells sorted from blood. All receptors derive from a human donor with alopecia areata.

This rearrangement joins TRBV6-5 to TRBJ2-5; tentatively, D is TRBD2 (5 bases). V was pared by 4 bases and J by 4 bases, with 16 bases between. The CDR3 loop spans 15 amino acids. Germline V gives CDR1 MNHEY, CDR2 SVGAGI. The chain's CDR3 is CASSSAGESRETQYF. The DNA of the CDR3 is TGTGCCAGCAGTTCTGCTGGGGAGTCAAGAGAGACCCAGTACTTC.

The V gene is TRBV29-1, the J gene TRBJ1-2; 10 bases line up with TRBD1. The length of the CDR3 is 14 residues. J was trimmed by 2 bases and V by 6 bases; bases with no gene match: 6. Germline V gene data show CDR1 as SQVTM and CDR2 as ANQGSEA. The CDR3 region is CSVGRQGANYGYTF. In DNA, the CDR3 is TGCAGCGTGGGTCGACAGGGGGCGAACTATGGCTACACCTTC.

Here the CDR3 reads CASREGVSNQPQHF. Here the CDR3 DNA reads TGTGCCAGCAGGGAGGGGGTAAGCAATCAGCCCCAGCATTTT. The chain is built from TRBV28 and TRBJ1-5, with a weak D call TRBD1 (6 bases). Deletions cut 6 bases from V and 1 base from J, with 10 bases between. The CDR3 spans 14 residues. Germline V gene sequence: CDR1 MDHEN, CDR2 SYDVKM.

The chain joins TRBV6-5 to TRBJ1-2; D ambiguous. Germline CDR1 MNHEY, CDR2 SVGAGI. The CDR3 has 15 amino acids. Deletions cut 0 bases from V and 4 bases from J, with 12 bases between. This CDR3 is CASSYSGRRGYGYTF. The CDR3 DNA is TGTGCCAGCAGTTACTCCGGCAGGCGGGGCTATGGCTACACCTTC.

The rearrangement uses TRBV7-9 and TRBJ2-7, with D perhaps TRBD1 or TRBD2 (6 bases each). V was shortened by 3 bases and J by 12 bases, with 27 bases between the two germline ends. Germline assignment: CDR1 SEHNR and CDR2 FQNEAQ (reference sequence). The CDR3 spans 16 residues. The CDR3 protein is CASSLTVPGAVRGSYF. CDR3 DNA: TGTGCCAGCAGCTTGACCGTCCCGGGGGCAGTCAGGGGTTCGTACTTC.

The chain combines TRBV4-1 with TRBJ2-1; D possibly matches TRBD1 or TRBD2 (5 bases each). This CDR3 region has 16 residues. The V gene's germline CDR1 is MGHRA and CDR2 YSYEKL. Trimming pared 1 base from V and 8 bases from J, leaving 18 bases between. The CDR3 is CASSQGETGTSDEQFF. The CDR3 DNA follows: TGCGCCAGCAGCCAAGGAGAGACCGGGACCTCGGATGAGCAGTTCTTC.

This clone was seen a single time. V usage is TRBV2 and J usage is TRBJ2-7, with 11 nucleotides matching TRBD1. V lost 7 bases to trimming and J lost 6 bases; unmatched junction nucleotides: 8. This CDR3 spans 14 amino acids. Germline CDR1 SNHLY, CDR2 FYNNEI. This chain's CDR3 is CASTWTGGRGEQYF. CDR3 nucleotides: TGTGCCAGCACCTGGACAGGGGGCAGGGGCGAGCAGTACTTC.

This chain connects TRBV28 to TRBJ2-7, with 8 bases that match TRBD1. The CDR3 is 14 residues long. The V gene end was trimmed by 8 bases and the J gene end by 1 base; junction bases not matched to a gene: 7. The V gene's germline CDR1 is MDHEN and CDR2 SYDVKM. The chain's CDR3 is CASRLQGGSYEQYF. CDR3 nucleotide sequence: TGTGCCAGCCGCTTACAGGGGGGATCCTACGAGCAGTACTTC.

This clone showed up just once. The chain links TRBV7-8 to TRBJ2-7; 9 positions match TRBD1. This CDR3 is 14 amino acids long. CDR1 SGHVS and CDR2 FQNEAQ come from the germline V gene. The junction had 4 bases not matched to a gene; V was cut back by 5 bases and J by 2 bases. The CDR3 reads CASSHRDRAYEQYF. CDR3 nucleotides: TGTGCCAGCAGCCACAGGGACAGGGCCTACGAGCAGTACTTC.

The rearrangement links TRBV7-8 to TRBJ2-6, with 7 bases lining up with TRBD1. V was clipped by 5 bases and J by 4 bases; unmatched bases: 14. The CDR3 totals 18 residues. CDR1 is SGHVS, CDR2 FQNEAQ, per germline. CDR3 sequence (DNA): TGTGCCAGCAGCCACCTGTCGGGACAGCTTCCCGGGGCCAACGTCCTGACTTTC. The encoded protein is CASSHLSGQLPGANVLTF.

The chain combines TRBV28 with TRBJ2-4; no firm D call. V lost 3 bases and J lost 0, with 6 bases in between. Germline V gene data show CDR1 as MDHEN and CDR2 as SYDVKM. CDR3 length: 14 residues. CDR3 DNA: TGTGCCAGCAGTTTTTGGGGAGCCAAAAACATTCAGTACTTC. This gives the protein CASSFWGAKNIQYF.

This clone occurred a few times. The rearrangement uses TRBV28 and TRBJ2-5; D call uncertain. CDR1 and CDR2 from the germline V gene are MDHEN and SYDVKM. Trimming shortened V by 5 bases and J by 5 bases, and 9 bases separated the two germline ends. The CDR3 contains 12 residues. The CDR3: CASSRFSETQYF. The CDR3 DNA reads as TGTGCCAGCAGTAGATTCTCCGAGACCCAGTACTTC.

This sequence joins TRBV28 and TRBJ1-1; D remains unclear. Between the trimmed V and J ends, which lost 6 bases and 3 bases, there was a span of 5 bases. The CDR3 spans 11 residues. Germline V CDR1 and CDR2: MDHEN, SYDVKM. The CDR3 DNA follows: TGTGCCAGCAGCCTCGACACTGAAGCTTTCTTT. Translation gives CASSLDTEAFF.